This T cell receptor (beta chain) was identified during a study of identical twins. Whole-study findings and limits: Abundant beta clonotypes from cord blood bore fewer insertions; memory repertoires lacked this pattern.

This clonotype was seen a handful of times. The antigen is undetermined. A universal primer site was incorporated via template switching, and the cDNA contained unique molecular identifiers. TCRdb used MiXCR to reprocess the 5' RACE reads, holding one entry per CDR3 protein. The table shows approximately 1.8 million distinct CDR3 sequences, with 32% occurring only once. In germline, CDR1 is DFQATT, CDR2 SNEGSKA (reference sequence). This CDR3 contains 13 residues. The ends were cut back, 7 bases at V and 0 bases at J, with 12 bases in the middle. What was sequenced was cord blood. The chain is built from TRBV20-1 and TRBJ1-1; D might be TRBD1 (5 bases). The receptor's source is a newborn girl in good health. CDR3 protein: CSDLYRLNTEAFF. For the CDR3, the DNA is TGCAGTGACCTGTACAGGTTGAACACTGAAGCTTTCTTT.